This passage covers 27 T cell receptor beta chains from one sample sequenced in a study of human T cells and chemical hapten exposure. Time point here: patch test 1, 2 weeks after DPC sensitization. Treatment given: therapeutic diphenylcyclopropenone sensitization with weekly scalp DPC. Each CDR3 protein is one row after TCRdb ran MiXCR on the RACE reads. The sample lists under 450,000 distinct CDR3 sequences, around 5% seen once, with 2% to 2.5% in the top ten. The starting material was whole blood, obtained in connection with sensitization to the hapten diphenylcyclopropenone (DPC). These TCRs come from a woman between 50 and 59 years old with alopecia areata. Some clones in this sample may be carry-over from other donors' samples.

This clonotype was observed a few times. The chain uses TRBV28 and TRBJ2-7; possibly TRBD2 for D (6 bases). Germline loops: CDR1 MDHEN, CDR2 SYDVKM. CDR3 length: 14 residues. V was clipped by 7 bases and J by 0 bases, with 13 bases between them. The CDR3 here is CASKVEGSSYEQYF. Here the CDR3 DNA reads TGTGCCAGCAAGGTGGAGGGTTCCTCCTACGAGCAGTACTTC. Variable domain in full (rest from reference TRBV28 and TRBJ2-7): DVKVTQSSRYLVKRTGEKVFLECVQDMDHENMFWYRQDPGLGLRLIYFSYDVKMKEKGDIPEGYSVSREKKERFSLILESASTNQTSMYLCASKVEGSSYEQYFGPGTRLTVT.

This clonotype has a handful of counts. This chain connects TRBV28 to TRBJ2-3, with a weak D call TRBD2 (6 bases). This CDR3 is 14 amino acids long. CDR1 MDHEN and CDR2 SYDVKM come from the germline V gene. V shed 6 bases and J shed 1 base, with 11 bases lying between them. CDR3 sequence: CASSMGGGTDTQYF. CDR3 coding DNA: TGTGCCAGCAGCATGGGGGGAGGCACAGATACGCAGTATTTT.

In this sample, this clonotype turned up a few times. The chain couples TRBV20-1 to TRBJ1-4; D possibly corresponds to TRBD1 (5 bases). CDR3 length: 14 residues. Germline values: CDR1 DFQATT, CDR2 SNEGSKA (reference sequence). Trimming cost V 6 bases and J 4 bases, with 15 bases left between them. The CDR3 loop reads CSAPAGLINEKLFF. The CDR3 DNA reads as TGCAGTGCCCCCGCGGGGCTGATTAATGAAAAACTGTTTTTT.

The sample holds many counts of this clonotype. The genes are TRBV7-9 and TRBJ1-1, with D possibly TRBD1 on 6 matching bases. Trimming took 5 bases from V and 4 from J, leaving 14 bases between them. The CDR3 spans 14 residues. From germline, CDR1 is SEHNR and CDR2 FQNEAQ (reference sequence). The CDR3 DNA follows: TGTGCCAGCAGCCCGACAGGTGCAGGCACTGAAGCTTTCTTT. As protein: CASSPTGAGTEAFF.

This clonotype was observed a few times. This rearrangement joins TRBV5-6 to TRBJ2-7; D gene ambiguous. The V end lost 3 bases, the J end lost 6 bases, and 13 bases lay between the germline ends. This CDR3 region has 13 residues. Looked up from germline, CDR1 is SGHDT and CDR2 is YYEEEE. In nucleotides, the CDR3 is TGTGCCAGCAGCTCCCTTGGGTGGGGCGAGCAGTACTTC. Protein sequence: CASSSLGWGEQYF.

This clonotype was seen a few times. V is TRBV6-2 or TRBV6-3 and J is TRBJ2-7; no clear D gene. Between the trimmed V and J ends, which lost 0 bases and 0 bases, there was a span of 9 bases. From germline, CDR1 is MNHEY and CDR2 SVGEGT. CDR3 length: 15 residues. The chain's CDR3 is CASSYSGVSSYEQYF. As DNA, the CDR3 is TGTGCCAGCAGTTACTCCGGCGTCAGCTCCTACGAGCAGTACTTC.

V is TRBV7-8 and J is TRBJ2-2, with 8 bases fitting TRBD2. Per the germline V gene, CDR1 is SGHVS and CDR2 is FQNEAQ. V lost 0 bases to trimming and J lost 3 bases; unmatched junction nucleotides: 12. CDR3 length equals 19 residues. The CDR3, as DNA: TGTGCCAGCAGCTTAGCGCGCAGCGGGAGTGCCCTCGACACCGGGGAGCTGTTTTTT. It specifies CASSLARSGSALDTGELFF.

V is TRBV6-5 and J is TRBJ2-7; tentative D call: TRBD1 (5 bases). This CDR3 is built from 17 residues. The ends were cut back, 5 bases at V and 2 bases at J, with 22 bases in the middle. CDR1 is MNHEY, CDR2 SVGAGI, per germline. The chain's CDR3 is CASSRPDADRRPYEQYF. The DNA for the CDR3 is TGTGCCAGCAGTCGTCCAGATGCCGACAGAAGACCCTACGAGCAGTACTTC.

This clonotype was seen a handful of times. The chain has TRBV20-1 and TRBJ2-3; D possibly corresponds to TRBD2 (6 bases). Per the germline V gene, CDR1 is DFQATT and CDR2 is SNEGSKA (reference sequence). The V gene lost 3 bases and the J gene lost 1 base, with 11 bases spanning the gap. The CDR3 sequence is 14 residues long. The CDR3 region has the DNA TGCAGTGCTAGGGCGGCTAGCGGCACAGATACGCAGTATTTT. Translation gives CSARAASGTDTQYF.

The chain recombines TRBV20-1 with TRBJ2-1; 13 positions agree with TRBD2. The germline V gene encodes CDR1 DFQATT and CDR2 SNEGSKA (reference sequence). V lost 5 bases and J lost 14; bases outside the gene matches: 12. The CDR3 extends over 14 amino acids. The CDR3 sequence: CSAPGLAGNLGEFF. In DNA form, the CDR3 reads TGCAGTGCTCCGGGACTAGCGGGGAACCTAGGAGAGTTCTTC.

This clonotype was seen repeatedly, ten times or more. The rearrangement joins TRBV7-3 to TRBJ2-6; TRBD2 might be the D (5 bases). Trimming cost V 4 bases and J 9 bases, with 10 bases left between them. This CDR3 is 13 amino acids long. Looked up from germline, CDR1 is SGHTA and CDR2 is FQGTGA. The CDR3 DNA follows: TGTGCCAGCAGCTCTAGCATTCTCAACGTCCTGACTTTC. Translation gives CASSSSILNVLTF.

The chain uses TRBV18 and TRBJ1-1; D unclear. The CDR3 is 14 amino acids. Per the germline V gene, CDR1 is KGHSH and CDR2 is LQKENI. Trimming left V 3 bases short and J 2 bases short, with 10 bases between. The CDR3 DNA sequence: TGTGCCAGCTCACCCTTGTCACGAAACACTGAAGCTTTCTTT. This translates into CASSPLSRNTEAFF.

The chain links TRBV2 to TRBJ1-5, with a possible D match to TRBD1 (5 bases). The CDR3 is made up of 13 amino acids. CDR1 SNHLY and CDR2 FYNNEI come from the germline V gene. The V gene lost 4 bases and the J gene lost 7 bases, with 11 bases spanning the gap. Written as DNA, the CDR3 is TGTGCCAGCAGTGGGGGCTGGGAGCAGCCCCAGCATTTT. Translation gives CASSGGWEQPQHF.

This clonotype was seen repeatedly, ten times or more. This chain connects TRBV5-1 to TRBJ2-3; 7 bases align to TRBD2. The germline V gene encodes CDR1 SGHRS and CDR2 YFSETQ. J lost 2 bases, V lost 1 base, and 4 bases had no gene match. This CDR3 is built from 15 residues. CDR3 sequence: CASSLSLAVTDTQYF. In DNA form, the CDR3 reads TGCGCCAGCAGCTTGAGCCTAGCGGTCACAGATACGCAGTATTTT.

This clonotype was found many times. This chain connects TRBV28 to TRBJ1-5; D gene ambiguous. Trimming cost V 2 bases and J 7 bases, with 3 bases left between them. Germline loops: CDR1 MDHEN, CDR2 SYDVKM. This CDR3 region has 11 residues. CDR3 residues: CASSLEQPQHF. CDR3 in DNA: TGTGCCAGCAGTTTAGAGCAGCCCCAGCATTTT.

Ten or more counts support this clonotype. The V gene is TRBV2, the J gene TRBJ1-1; 10 nucleotides match TRBD1. Looked up from germline, CDR1 is SNHLY and CDR2 is FYNNEI. This CDR3 has 13 residues. The trim removed 4 bases at V and 6 bases at J, leaving 2 bases unmatched. CDR3 residues: CASSGDRGSEAFF. DNA of the CDR3: TGTGCCAGCAGTGGGGACAGGGGATCTGAAGCTTTCTTT.

This clonotype came up once. This may stem from a read error, because a much larger clone lies one nucleotide away. The rearrangement links TRBV7-2 to TRBJ2-7, with D possibly TRBD2 on 5 matching bases. Germline values: CDR1 SGHTA, CDR2 FQGNSA. V was trimmed by 7 bases and J by 6 bases, leaving 22 bases between them. This CDR3 is 15 amino acids long. The CDR3 here is CASKPSLAGVPEQYF. The CDR3 DNA reads as TGTGCCAGCAAACCATCATTGGCGGGCGTCCCCGAGCAGTACTTC. Full variable domain (missing parts from reference TRBV7-2 and TRBJ2-7): GAGVSQSPSNKVTEKGKDVELRCDPISGHTALYWYRQSLGQGLEFLIYFQGNSAPDKSGLPSDRFSAERTGGSVSTLTIQRTQQEDSAVYLCASKPSLAGVPEQYFGPGTRLTVT.

V usage is TRBV7-3 and J usage is TRBJ2-1; 8 bases fit TRBD1. V was pared by 5 bases and J by 0 bases, with 3 bases of the junction left unmatched. Per the germline V gene, CDR1 is SGHTA and CDR2 is FQGTGA. The CDR3 runs 15 residues. CDR3 sequence reads: CASSPRGPSYNEQFF. In DNA form, the CDR3 reads TGTGCCAGCAGCCCCAGGGGGCCCTCCTACAATGAGCAGTTCTTC.

The table lists this clonotype with a few counts. The rearrangement joins TRBV20-1 to TRBJ2-3; TRBD2 might be the D (6 bases). Trimming cost V 6 bases and J 3 bases, with 13 bases left between them. Germline assignment: CDR1 DFQATT and CDR2 SNEGSKA (reference sequence). The length of the CDR3 is 13 residues. CDR3 region: CSANSGPTDTQYF. CDR3 nucleotides: TGCAGTGCCAATAGCGGACCAACAGATACGCAGTATTTT.

This clonotype appeared many times. The V call is TRBV7-8, the J call TRBJ1-4; D gene uncertain. Germline V gene sequence: CDR1 SGHVS, CDR2 FQNEAQ. V dropped 2 bases and J dropped 7 bases, with 14 bases sitting between them. The CDR3 length is 15 residues. This CDR3 is CASSLSGSLVEKLFF. DNA for the CDR3: TGTGCCAGCAGCTTAAGTGGCAGCCTTGTTGAAAAACTGTTTTTT.

This sequence joins TRBV23-1 and TRBJ2-1; 7 bases are shared with TRBD2. TRBV23-1 has ORF status, its function being uncertain. CDR3 length: 17 residues. V gave up 10 bases and J gave up 3 bases; unmatched junction bases: 18. The CDR3 region is CATTSPWSGDYYNEQFF. The DNA for the CDR3 is TGCGCCACCACATCCCCGTGGAGCGGGGATTACTACAATGAGCAGTTCTTC.

This clonotype was picked up many times. The rearrangement uses TRBV7-9 and TRBJ1-1, with D possibly being TRBD1 (5 bases). The ends were cut back, 3 bases at V and 4 bases at J, with 12 bases in the middle. From germline, CDR1 is SEHNR and CDR2 FQNEAQ (reference sequence). The CDR3 totals 14 residues. The CDR3 nucleotides read TGTGCCAGCAGCTTCTCAGGGAGGTCCACTGAAGCTTTCTTT. This encodes CASSFSGRSTEAFF. Full variable domain (rest looked up from reference TRBV7-9 and TRBJ1-1): DTGVSQNPRHKITKRGQNVTFRCDPISEHNRLYWYRQTLGQGPEFLTYFQNEAQLEKSRLLSDRFSAERPKGSFSTLEIQRTEQGDSAMYLCASSFSGRSTEAFFGQGTRLTVV.

In this sample, this clonotype turned up many times. The chain is built from TRBV5-6 and TRBJ2-3; 9 nucleotides agree with TRBD2. The CDR3 totals 16 residues. Looked up from germline, CDR1 is SGHDT and CDR2 is YYEEEE. V was clipped by 2 bases and J by 4 bases; unmatched bases: 8. The CDR3 DNA follows: TGTGCCAGCAGCTTCAGCCGGCGGGAGGGATCAGATACGCAGTATTTT. Amino acid sequence: CASSFSRREGSDTQYF.

This clonotype was counted many times. The gene calls are TRBV6-6 and TRBJ2-7; perhaps TRBD2 as D (6 bases). V lost 2 bases, J lost 5 bases, and 7 bases lay in between. The germline V gene encodes CDR1 MNHNY and CDR2 SVGAGI (reference sequence). The CDR3 length is 12 residues. CDR3 loop: CASSYGGNEQYF. In DNA, the CDR3 is TGTGCCAGCAGTTACGGGGGGAACGAGCAGTACTTC.

The table lists this clonotype with many counts. The chain joins TRBV12-3 or TRBV12-4 to TRBJ1-3; TRBD1 matches at 10 bases. The V and J ends lost 6 bases and 4 bases, in that order; junction bases with no gene match: 6. This CDR3 is built from 15 residues. CDR3 bases: TGTGCCAGCAGACGACAGGGGGCGCCGGGAAACACCATATATTTT. Amino acids: CASRRQGAPGNTIYF.

The rearrangement uses TRBV9 and TRBJ2-3; 13 bases are a match to TRBD2. The germline V gene has CDR1 SGDLS and CDR2 YYNGEE. The CDR3 is 18 residues long. V was pared by 3 bases and J by 2 bases, with 9 bases of the junction left unmatched. CDR3 sequence: CASSAEQGLAGLTDTQYF. The CDR3 region has the DNA TGTGCCAGCAGCGCGGAACAGGGACTAGCGGGGCTCACAGATACGCAGTATTTT.

V and J are TRBV5-1 and TRBJ2-1; 7 bases map to TRBD2. The trim removed 5 bases at V and 4 bases at J, leaving 9 bases unmatched. The CDR3 is made up of 15 amino acids. Germline V gene lookup returns CDR1 SGHRS and CDR2 YFSETQ. The CDR3 DNA is TGCGCCAGCAGTCGGGTTAGCGGGCCATACAATGAGCAGTTCTTC. It encodes CASSRVSGPYNEQFF.